The 28 T cell receptor beta chains presented below share a single source sample, sequenced in a study of tumor and adjacent non-tumor tissue in lung cancer. RNA was extracted from bulk tissue without any cell sorting. Three rounds of nested PCR, following a modified ARM-PCR protocol, produced the TCRbeta library. TCRdb redid the calling of the multiplex PCR reads with MiXCR, one entry per CDR3 protein. The repertoire holds 120,000 or so distinct CDR3 sequences, with 75% to 90% as singletons. Material: lung tumor tissue. The source is a man in his sixties or seventies with non-small cell lung cancer.

In regard to this clonotype: A much larger clone differs by one base, so this may be a read error. The V gene is TRBV11-2, the J gene TRBJ2-7, with a possible D match to TRBD2 (5 bases). Germline-derived CDR1 and CDR2 are SGHAT and FQNNGV. CDR3 size: 12 residues. V was pared by 4 bases and J by 5 bases, with 9 bases between. The CDR3 DNA reads TGTGCCAGCAGCTCAGGACTGCACGAGCAGTACTTC. Amino acids: CASSSGLHEQYF.

As regards this clonotype: The CDR3 carries no conserved terminal phenylalanine or tryptophan, so it likely arises from a read error. The limits of the CDR3 on the DNA are not certain, so only TCRdb's listed CDR3 is given. The V gene is TRBV6-5, the J gene TRBJ1-1; the tabulated D call, TRBD1, remains unverified against the DNA. The germline CDR1 and CDR2 sequences are MNHEY and SVGAGI. The CDR3 is 15 residues long, counting both termini. CDR3 in amino acids: CASRTGTGLVTEAFV.

A word on this clonotype: Lacking the conserved final phenylalanine or tryptophan, this CDR3 likely reflects a read error. This sequence joins TRBV29-1 and TRBJ1-1; 8 bases fit TRBD1. Germline CDR1 is SQVTM and CDR2 is ANQGSEA. The CDR3 sequence is 15 residues long. The CDR3 is CGVGWPGGWNSEAFL. The CDR3 nucleotides are TGCGGCGTTGGTTGGCCAGGGGGCTGGAACTCTGAAGCTTTCCTT.

The chain carries TRBV6-2 or TRBV6-3 and TRBJ2-7, with D possibly TRBD1 on 6 matching bases. The CDR3 covers 15 residues. V lost 6 bases and J lost 2, with 17 bases in between. The germline V gene has CDR1 MNHEY and CDR2 SVGEGT. The CDR3 region has the DNA TGTGCCAGCAGCCCGCAAAAGGGGGACCCCTACGAGCAGTACTTC. This encodes CASSPQKGDPYEQYF.

With respect to this clonotype: Since the CDR3 does not end with the conserved phenylalanine or tryptophan, this likely comes from a read error. The DNA is left out, because the CDR3 cannot be placed on it with certainty; the CDR3 is given as TCRdb lists it. The chain couples TRBV4-1 to TRBJ1-3; the table gives TRBD1 as D, unverified against the DNA. The CDR3 sequence runs 17 residues, both termini included. Germline V gene data show CDR1 as MGHRA and CDR2 as YSYEKL. CDR3 region: CASSQIHGGRIGNTTYL.

This clonotype occurred once. V is TRBV7-8 and J is TRBJ2-7; D perhaps matches TRBD1 (7 bases). Germline lookup yields CDR1 SGHVS and CDR2 FQNEAQ. The CDR3 contains 16 residues. The CDR3 protein is CTSSSRRQGDSYEQYF. The CDR3 DNA follows: TGTACTAGCAGCTCCCGTCGGCAGGGGGACTCCTACGAGCAGTACTTC.

On this clonotype itself: Germline is not matched at one junction end, which may reflect a read error. The V gene is TRBV6-1, the J gene TRBJ2-6; perhaps TRBD1 as D (5 bases). This CDR3 contains 14 residues. Germline V CDR1 and CDR2: MNHNS, SASEGT. The CDR3 bases are TGTGCCAGCAATACAGGCTCTGGGGTCAACGTCCTGGCTTTC. Encoded protein: CASNTGSGVNVLAF.

The gene calls are TRBV6-2 or TRBV6-3 and TRBJ2-1, with D possibly matching TRBD2 (5 bases). The CDR3 runs to 13 residues. CDR1 MNHEY and CDR2 SVGEGT come from the germline V gene. Trimming removed 7 bases at V and 7 bases at J, with 14 bases between. CDR3 DNA sequence: TGTGCCAGCACTTATAGGCGGGTTAATGAGCAGTTCTTC. It codes for CASTYRRVNEQFF.

Remarks on this clonotype: No conserved phenylalanine or tryptophan is present at the end of the CDR3, so a read error is the likely explanation. The chain combines TRBV28 with TRBJ1-1; a weak D match, TRBD1 (5 bases). Germline CDR1 MDHEN, CDR2 SYDVKM. V gave up 4 bases and J gave up 0 bases, with 15 bases separating them. This CDR3 has 16 residues. CDR3 nucleotides: TGTGCCAGCAGTTCCCCCGCAAGGGGAGTGAACACTGAAGCTTTCTAT. Its protein is CASSSPARGVNTEAFY.

Regarding this clonotype: It is likely a read error, because the conserved phenylalanine at the end of the CDR3 is missing. The chain is built from TRBV12-3 or TRBV12-4 and TRBJ1-6; no clear D. The CDR3 consists of 16 residues. The V end lost 7 bases, the J end lost 3 bases, and 16 bases lay between the germline ends. As DNA, the CDR3 is TGTGCCAGCACCTCCGGGATATGGGGCTATAATTCACCCCTCCACTCT. Protein product: CASTSGIWGYNSPLHS.

To note about this clonotype: The final CDR3 position lacks the conserved phenylalanine or tryptophan, pointing to a likely read error. The limits of the CDR3 on the DNA are not certain, so only TCRdb's listed CDR3 is given. The V call is TRBV6-1, the J call TRBJ2-7; TRBD1, as called in the table, went unchecked against the DNA. Germline V gives CDR1 MNHNS, CDR2 SASEGT. Termini included, the CDR3 measures 14 amino acids. The CDR3 is CVSCEAQGTREQYL.

As concerns this clonotype: The junction and the germline gene differ at one end; a read error may be behind it. The chain is built from TRBV6-5 and TRBJ2-7; D might be TRBD2 (5 bases). The CDR3 sequence is 18 residues long. Germline CDR1 reads MNHEY; CDR2 reads SVGAGI. CDR3 bases: TGTGTCAGCAGTTACCAACCAAGTGGGAGTACCGGGTCCTACGAGCAGTACTTC. Translating it yields CVSSYQPSGSTGSYEQYF.

With respect to this clonotype: Mismatch with germline at one junction end may stem from a read error. The V call is TRBV20-1, the J call TRBJ2-1; the match to TRBD1 covers 7 bases. This CDR3 comprises 12 residues. Germline V gene data show CDR1 as DFQATT and CDR2 as SNEGSKA (reference sequence). CDR3 coding DNA: TGCAGTTCCGTGACAGGGACCAATGAGCTGTTCTTC. Protein: CSSVTGTNELFF.

To note about this clonotype: The DNA is left out, because the CDR3 cannot be placed on it with certainty; the CDR3 is given as TCRdb lists it. This chain links TRBV29-1 with TRBJ1-1; the table's D gene call, TRBD1, was not cross checked with the DNA. Per the germline V gene, CDR1 is SQVTM and CDR2 is ANQGSEA. The CDR3 region is 14 residues in length, termini included. The CDR3 loop reads CNIFGQGTKTESFF.

This clonotype was counted a single time. The junction shows a germline mismatch at one end, possibly a read error. The chain couples TRBV12-3 or TRBV12-4 to TRBJ1-2; D call uncertain. The CDR3 is 11 amino acids. For the CDR3, the DNA is TGTGCCAGCACCCTGGAAGATGGTTACAGCTTC. It specifies CASTLEDGYSF.

About this clonotype: Just one base apart from a much larger clone, this may be a read error. The chain links TRBV11-2 to TRBJ2-7; D is ambiguous. Per germline, CDR1 SGHAT and CDR2 FQNNGV. The CDR3 loop spans 16 amino acids. In DNA form, the CDR3 reads TGTGCCAGCAACTTAGATTTGAGCGCCCGCTCCTACGAGCAGTACTTC. Protein sequence: CASNLDLSARSYEQYF.

Comments on this clonotype: A read error may account for a junction end that differs from germline. The CDR3 bases are TGTGCCAACAGTTATCACAGGGAAAATCAGTCCCAGCATTTT. It yields the protein CANSYHRENQSQHF. The chain carries TRBV6-2 or TRBV6-3 and TRBJ1-5, with TRBD1 as a possible D gene (6 bases). The CDR3 runs to 14 residues. Germline CDR1 reads MNHEY; CDR2 reads SVGEGT.

Concerning this clonotype itself: Its ends do not fully match the called genes, so a read error is possible. The rearrangement links TRBV11-2 to TRBJ1-1; D gene ambiguous. CDR3 length: 15 amino acids. Per germline, CDR1 SGHAT and CDR2 FQNNGV. In nucleotides, the CDR3 is TGTGCCAGCAGTACCGGGCCCGCACAAAACACTGAAGCTTCCTTT. Amino acids: CASSTGPAQNTEASF.

For this clonotype: The junction differs from germline at one of its ends, possibly a read error. The chain uses TRBV24-1 and TRBJ2-1, with D perhaps matching TRBD1 (5 bases). The CDR3 is 16 residues long. Germline CDR1 KGHDR, CDR2 SFDVKD. The CDR3 DNA sequence: TGTGCCACCAGTGTTATAGGCCATGGGGCCTACAATGAGCAGTTCTTT. It translates to CATSVIGHGAYNEQFF.

This clonotype was detected only a few times. The CDR3 DNA reads TGTGCCAGCAGCGTAGGAGAAGGGGTCTCGGCTTTCTTT. This gives the protein CASSVGEGVSAFF. The rearrangement joins TRBV9 to TRBJ1-1; possibly TRBD1 for D (5 bases). CDR1 SGDLS and CDR2 YYNGEE come from the germline V gene. The CDR3 is 13 amino acids. Trimming pared 0 bases from V and 11 bases from J, leaving 14 bases between.

V gene TRBV6-6 combines with J gene TRBJ1-1; TRBD1 aligns across 10 bases. Germline loops: CDR1 MNHNY, CDR2 SVGAGI (reference sequence). V lost 5 bases and J lost 8; bases outside the gene matches: 11. This CDR3 spans 15 amino acids. The CDR3 DNA follows: TGTGCCAGCAGTACCCCGGGACAGGGGAACAGCGAAGCTTTCTTT. It specifies CASSTPGQGNSEAFF.

Regarding this clonotype: The CDR3 ends on some other residue instead of the conserved phenylalanine or tryptophan, so this is likely a read error. This chain joins TRBV6-2 or TRBV6-3 and TRBJ2-1; 7 nucleotides align to TRBD2. The germline V gene has CDR1 MNHEY and CDR2 SVGEGT. This CDR3 comprises 13 residues. The CDR3 DNA sequence: TGTACCAGCAGGCCAACTAGCGACAATGAGCAGTTCCTC. Translation: CTSRPTSDNEQFL.

Regarding this clonotype: This may arise from a read error, as a much more abundant clone is one base away. The V gene is TRBV7-8, the J gene TRBJ2-2, with 11 bases identical to TRBD2. The germline CDR1 and CDR2 sequences are SGHVS and FQNEAQ. The CDR3 contains 19 residues. The CDR3 nucleotides are TGTGCCAGCAGCTTAGCGCGACTAGCGGGGACTGGGAACATCGGGGAGCTGTTTTTT. Its protein is CASSLARLAGTGNIGELFF.

For this clonotype: Lacking the conserved final phenylalanine or tryptophan, this CDR3 likely reflects a read error. The chain links TRBV11-2 to TRBJ2-2; D is possibly TRBD1 (5 bases). Looked up from germline, CDR1 is SGHAT and CDR2 is FQNNGV. CDR3 size: 14 residues. The CDR3 reads CPSSLDSQSGELFS. CDR3 nucleotides: TGTCCCAGCAGCCTAGACAGTCAGTCCGGGGAGCTGTTTTCT.

As for this clonotype: At one of its ends the junction is not consistent with the germline gene, which may arise from a read error. J is TRBJ1-2 and V is TRBV11-2; D remains unclear. This CDR3 is built from 13 residues. Germline assignment: CDR1 SGHAT and CDR2 FQNNGV. In DNA form, the CDR3 reads TGTGCCAGAAGCTTAGATAGGAGGCGCGGCTACACCTTC. Its translation: CARSLDRRRGYTF.

On this clonotype: A read error may produce the germline difference seen at one junction end. The chain employs TRBV6-5 and TRBJ2-3; 13 bases match TRBD2. Germline lookup yields CDR1 MNHEY and CDR2 SVGAGI. The length of the CDR3 is 16 residues. The CDR3 nucleotides are TGTACCAGCTGTGACCCGGGACTAGCGGGACGAGATACGCAGTATTTT. Translating it yields CTSCDPGLAGRDTQYF.

Points on this clonotype: The CDR3 end shows no conserved phenylalanine or tryptophan, and so a read error is likely. This rearrangement joins TRBV29-1 to TRBJ1-2, with unresolved D. The CDR3 is made up of 16 amino acids. The V gene lost 4 bases and the J gene lost 6 bases, with 24 bases spanning the gap. The germline CDR1 and CDR2 sequences are SQVTM and ANQGSEA. CDR3 sequence: CSVVHYQCSGEDGYTL. The CDR3 DNA follows: TGCAGCGTTGTCCACTATCAATGCTCGGGAGAAGATGGCTACACCCTC.

With regard to this clonotype: The junction differs from germline at one of its ends, possibly a read error. The chain combines TRBV12-3 or TRBV12-4 with TRBJ2-1; D possibly uses TRBD1 or TRBD2 (5 bases each). The CDR3 length is 13 residues. CDR3 region: CANSLVSGTQRFF. CDR3 DNA sequence: TGTGCCAACAGTTTAGTTTCTGGGACCCAGCGGTTCTTC.